This T cell receptor (beta chain) was identified in a study of PD-1 blockade in classical Hodgkin lymphoma. General study results and limits: Some patients began nivolumab under 1 year after ASCT. These patients were excluded from later analyses.

The table came from immunoSEQ multiplex PCR; TCRdb's copy has only in-frame clones and leaves some out. The repertoire holds roughly 25,000 clones, with approximately 78% as singletons. Every patient relapsed after autologous stem cell transplantation, and brentuximab vedotin exposure varied. This CDR3 comprises 17 residues. The V and J ends lost 2 bases and 0 bases, in that order; junction bases with no gene match: 10. In germline, CDR1 is SGHTA, CDR2 FQGNSA. Turning to this clone: Its antigen is as yet unknown.

The origin of this receptor is a human donor with classical Hodgkin lymphoma. This sequence joins TRBV7-2 and TRBJ2-7; 7 nucleotides line up with TRBD1. Sequences were derived from peripheral blood mononuclear cells (PBMCs), sampled before the second cycle of nivolumab. The CDR3 sequence: CASSLQPRDSHSYEQYF. The CDR3 DNA is TGTGCCAGCAGCTTACAGCCAAGGGACAGCCACTCCTACGAGCAGTACTTC.